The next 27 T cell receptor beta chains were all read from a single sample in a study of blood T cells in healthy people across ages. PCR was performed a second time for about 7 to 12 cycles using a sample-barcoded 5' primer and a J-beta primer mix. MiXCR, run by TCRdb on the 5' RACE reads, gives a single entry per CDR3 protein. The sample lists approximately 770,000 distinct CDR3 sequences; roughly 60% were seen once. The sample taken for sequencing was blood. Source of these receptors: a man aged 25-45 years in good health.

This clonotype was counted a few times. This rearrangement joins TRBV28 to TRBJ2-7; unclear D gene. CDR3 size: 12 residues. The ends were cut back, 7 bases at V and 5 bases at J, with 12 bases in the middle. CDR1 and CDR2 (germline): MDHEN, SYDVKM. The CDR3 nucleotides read TGTGCCAGCACTGGGAATACCGACGAGCAGTACTTC. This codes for CASTGNTDEQYF.

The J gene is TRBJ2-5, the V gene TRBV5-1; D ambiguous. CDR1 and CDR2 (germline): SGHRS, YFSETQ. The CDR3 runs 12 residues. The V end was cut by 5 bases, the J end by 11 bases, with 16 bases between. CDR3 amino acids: CASRAPGPEQYF. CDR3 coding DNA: TGCGCCAGCAGAGCCCCCGGGCCTGAGCAGTACTTC.

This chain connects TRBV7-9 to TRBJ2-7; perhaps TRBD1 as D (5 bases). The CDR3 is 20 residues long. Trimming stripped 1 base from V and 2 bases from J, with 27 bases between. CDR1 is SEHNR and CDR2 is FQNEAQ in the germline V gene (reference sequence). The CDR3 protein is CASSLDRIDTSRLGPYEQYF. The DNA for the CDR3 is TGTGCCAGCAGCTTAGACAGGATTGACACTTCGAGGCTAGGACCCTACGAGCAGTACTTC.

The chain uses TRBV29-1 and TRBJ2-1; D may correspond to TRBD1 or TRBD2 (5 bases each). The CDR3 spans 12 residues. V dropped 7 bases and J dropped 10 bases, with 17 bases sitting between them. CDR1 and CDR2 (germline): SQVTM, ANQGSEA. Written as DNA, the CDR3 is TGCAGCGGTATGACGCAGGGAGTGGAGCAGTTCTTC. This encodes CSGMTQGVEQFF.

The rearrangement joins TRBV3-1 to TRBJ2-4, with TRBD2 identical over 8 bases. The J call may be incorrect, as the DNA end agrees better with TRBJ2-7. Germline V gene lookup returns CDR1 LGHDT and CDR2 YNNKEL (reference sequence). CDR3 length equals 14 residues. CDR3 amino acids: CASSPRLATHEQYF. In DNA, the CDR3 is TGTGCCAGCAGCCCACGACTAGCGACCCACGAGCAGTACTTC.

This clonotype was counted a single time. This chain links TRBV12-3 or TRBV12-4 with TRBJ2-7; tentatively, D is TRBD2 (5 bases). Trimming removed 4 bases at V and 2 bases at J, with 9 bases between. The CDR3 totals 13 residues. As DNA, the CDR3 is TGTGCCAGCAGTTCCCGGGAAACCTACGAGCAGTACTTC. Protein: CASSSRETYEQYF.

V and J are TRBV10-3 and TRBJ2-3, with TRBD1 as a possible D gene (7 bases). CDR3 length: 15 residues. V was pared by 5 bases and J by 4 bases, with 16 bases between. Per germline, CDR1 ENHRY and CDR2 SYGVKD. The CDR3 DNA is TGTGCCATCAGTCAGGGGGGCTTACTTCCAGATACGCAGTATTTT. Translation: CAISQGGLLPDTQYF.

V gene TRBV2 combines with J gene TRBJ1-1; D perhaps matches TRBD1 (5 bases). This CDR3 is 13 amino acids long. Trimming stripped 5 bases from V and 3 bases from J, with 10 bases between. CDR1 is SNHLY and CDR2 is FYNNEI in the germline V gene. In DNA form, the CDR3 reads TGTGCCAGCAGTAGAGGGGTGGACACTGAAGCTTTCTTT. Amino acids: CASSRGVDTEAFF.

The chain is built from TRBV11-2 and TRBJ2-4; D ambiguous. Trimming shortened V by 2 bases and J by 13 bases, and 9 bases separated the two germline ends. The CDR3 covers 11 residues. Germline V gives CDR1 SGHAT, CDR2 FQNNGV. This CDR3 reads CASSLMDGQYF. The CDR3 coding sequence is TGTGCCAGCAGCTTAATGGACGGACAGTACTTC.

CDR3 DNA sequence: TGTGCCATCAGTGATTTCCTGGCTAGCGGGGGTTCCAACTACAATGAGCAGTTCTTC. It encodes CAISDFLASGGSNYNEQFF. The chain couples TRBV10-3 to TRBJ2-1, with TRBD2 matching over 10 bases. The CDR3 loop spans 19 amino acids. Looked up from germline, CDR1 is ENHRY and CDR2 is SYGVKD. The junction had 14 bases not matched to a gene; V was cut back by 3 bases and J by 3 bases.

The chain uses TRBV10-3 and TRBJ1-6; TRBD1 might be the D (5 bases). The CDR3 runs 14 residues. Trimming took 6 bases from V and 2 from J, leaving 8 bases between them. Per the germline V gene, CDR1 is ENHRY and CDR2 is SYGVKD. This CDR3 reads CAIRDNAYNSPLHF. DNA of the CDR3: TGTGCCATCAGGGACAACGCCTATAATTCACCCCTCCACTTT.

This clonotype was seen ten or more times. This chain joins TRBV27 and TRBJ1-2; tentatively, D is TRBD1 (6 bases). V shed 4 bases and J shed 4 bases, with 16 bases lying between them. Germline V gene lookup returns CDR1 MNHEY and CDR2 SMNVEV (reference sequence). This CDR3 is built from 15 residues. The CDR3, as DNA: TGTGCCAGCAGTTCAAAATGGGGGGCGGTCTATGGCTACACCTTC. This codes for CASSSKWGAVYGYTF.

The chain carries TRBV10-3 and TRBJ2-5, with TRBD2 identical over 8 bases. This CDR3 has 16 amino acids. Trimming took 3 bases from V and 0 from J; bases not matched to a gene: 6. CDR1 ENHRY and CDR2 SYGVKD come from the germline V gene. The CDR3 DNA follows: TGTGCCATCAGTGAAGAGGTAGCGGGATACCAAGAGACCCAGTACTTC. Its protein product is CAISEEVAGYQETQYF.

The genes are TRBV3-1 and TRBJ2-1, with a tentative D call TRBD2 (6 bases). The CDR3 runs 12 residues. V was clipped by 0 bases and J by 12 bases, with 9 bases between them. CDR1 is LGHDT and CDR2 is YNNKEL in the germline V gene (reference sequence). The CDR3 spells CASSQEEGRQFF. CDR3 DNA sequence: TGTGCCAGCAGCCAAGAGGAGGGGCGGCAGTTCTTC.

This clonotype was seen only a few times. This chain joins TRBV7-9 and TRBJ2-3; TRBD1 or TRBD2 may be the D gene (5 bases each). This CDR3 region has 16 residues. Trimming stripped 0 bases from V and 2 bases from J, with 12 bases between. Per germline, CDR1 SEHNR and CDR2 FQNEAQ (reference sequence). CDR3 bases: TGTGCCAGCAGCTTAGCCCCAGGGACGCACACAGATACGCAGTATTTT. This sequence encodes CASSLAPGTHTDTQYF.

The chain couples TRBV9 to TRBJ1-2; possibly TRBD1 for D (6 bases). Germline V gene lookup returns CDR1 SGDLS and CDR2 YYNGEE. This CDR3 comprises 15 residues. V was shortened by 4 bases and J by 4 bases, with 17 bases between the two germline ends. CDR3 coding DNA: TGTGCCAGCAGCTCTTCCCCAGGGGACGGCTATGGCTACACCTTC. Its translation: CASSSSPGDGYGYTF.

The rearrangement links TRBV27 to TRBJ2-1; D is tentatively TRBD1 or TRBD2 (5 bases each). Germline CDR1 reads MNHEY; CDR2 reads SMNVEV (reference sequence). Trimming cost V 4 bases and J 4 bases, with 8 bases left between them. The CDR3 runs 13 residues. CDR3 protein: CASSSRGYNEQFF. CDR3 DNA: TGTGCCAGCAGTTCGAGGGGTTACAATGAGCAGTTCTTC.

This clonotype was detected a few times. The CDR3 reads CASRTGTSQGEQFF. The CDR3 DNA follows: TGTGCCAGCAGAACCGGGACTTCTCAGGGTGAGCAGTTCTTC. The chain carries TRBV11-2 and TRBJ2-1; D is possibly TRBD2 (6 bases). In germline, CDR1 is SGHAT, CDR2 FQNNGV. Deletions cut 6 bases from V and 9 bases from J, with 18 bases between. This CDR3 is 14 amino acids long. Complete variable domain (other parts from reference TRBV11-2 and TRBJ2-1): EAGVAQSPRYKIIEKRQSVAFWCNPISGHATLYWYQQILGQGPKLLIQFQNNGVVDDSQLPKDRFSAERLKGVDSTLKIQPAKLEDSAVYLCASRTGTSQGEQFFGPGTRLTVL.

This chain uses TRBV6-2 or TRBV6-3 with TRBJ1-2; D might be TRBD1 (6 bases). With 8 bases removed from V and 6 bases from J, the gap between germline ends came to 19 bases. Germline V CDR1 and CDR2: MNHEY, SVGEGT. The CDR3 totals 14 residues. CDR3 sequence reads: CASVDSIPFNGYTF. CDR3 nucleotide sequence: TGTGCCAGCGTGGACAGTATCCCTTTTAATGGCTACACCTTC.

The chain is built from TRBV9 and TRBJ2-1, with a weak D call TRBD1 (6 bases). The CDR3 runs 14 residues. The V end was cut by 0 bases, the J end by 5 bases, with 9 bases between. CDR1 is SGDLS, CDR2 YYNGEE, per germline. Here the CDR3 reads CASSVGGDNNEQFF. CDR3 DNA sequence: TGTGCCAGCAGCGTAGGAGGGGACAACAATGAGCAGTTCTTC.

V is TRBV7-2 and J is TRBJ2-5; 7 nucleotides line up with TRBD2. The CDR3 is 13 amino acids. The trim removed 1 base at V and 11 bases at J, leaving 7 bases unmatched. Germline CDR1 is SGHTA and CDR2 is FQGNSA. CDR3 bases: TGTGCCAGCAGCTTAGTCAAGGCGGGAGCACAGTACTTC. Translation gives CASSLVKAGAQYF.

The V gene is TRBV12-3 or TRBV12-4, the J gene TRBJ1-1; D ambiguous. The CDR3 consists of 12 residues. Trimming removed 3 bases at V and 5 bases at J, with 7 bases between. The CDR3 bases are TGTGCCAGCAGTTTTGCGTCAACTGAAGCTTTCTTT. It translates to CASSFASTEAFF.

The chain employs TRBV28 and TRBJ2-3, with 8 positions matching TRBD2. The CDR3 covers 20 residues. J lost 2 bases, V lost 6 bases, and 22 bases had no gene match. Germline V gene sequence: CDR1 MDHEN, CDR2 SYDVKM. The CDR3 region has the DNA TGTGCCAGCAGATCGCGGGGGGCTTCGCGGGGCTACTTGGACACAGATACGCAGTATTTT. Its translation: CASRSRGASRGYLDTDTQYF.

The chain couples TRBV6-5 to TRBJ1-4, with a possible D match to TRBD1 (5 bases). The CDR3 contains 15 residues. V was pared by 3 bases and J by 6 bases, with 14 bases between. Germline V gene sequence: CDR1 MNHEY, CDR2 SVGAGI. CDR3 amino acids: CASSYLRAGDEKLFF. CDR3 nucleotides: TGTGCCAGCAGTTATCTTCGGGCGGGGGATGAAAAACTGTTTTTT.

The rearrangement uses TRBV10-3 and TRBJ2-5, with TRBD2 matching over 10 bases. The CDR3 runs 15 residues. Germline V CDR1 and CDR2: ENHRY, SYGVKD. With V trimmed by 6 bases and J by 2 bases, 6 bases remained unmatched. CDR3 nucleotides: TGTGCCATCAGAGTAGCGGGAGGCGCACAAGAGACCCAGTACTTC. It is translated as CAIRVAGGAQETQYF.

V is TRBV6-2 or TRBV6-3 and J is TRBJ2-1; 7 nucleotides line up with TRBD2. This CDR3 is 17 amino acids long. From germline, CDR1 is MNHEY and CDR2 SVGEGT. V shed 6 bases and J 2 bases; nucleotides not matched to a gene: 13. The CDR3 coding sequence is TGTGCCAGCAGGGCCCCTAGGGCTAGCGGCACCTACAATGAGCAGTTCTTC. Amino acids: CASRAPRASGTYNEQFF.

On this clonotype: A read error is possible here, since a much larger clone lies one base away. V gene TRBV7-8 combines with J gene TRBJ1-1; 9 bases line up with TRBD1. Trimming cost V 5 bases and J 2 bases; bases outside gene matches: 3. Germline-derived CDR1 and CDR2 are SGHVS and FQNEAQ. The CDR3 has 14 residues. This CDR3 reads CASSPTGGNTEAFF. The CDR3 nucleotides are TGTGCCAGCAGCCCGACAGGGGGTAACACTGAAGCTTTCTTT.